The 3 T cell receptor beta chains presented below share a single source sample, sequenced in a study of blood T cell repertoires in COVID-19. Generated by immunoSEQ multiplex PCR, the TCRdb table keeps only in-frame clones and is missing some. This sample has about 340,000 clones; around 91% occur once, and the top ten carry less than 3.5%. Material: peripheral blood. These receptors came from a woman aged 18-29 years who had recovered from COVID-19.

The V gene is TRBV11-3, the J gene TRBJ1-2; the D gene is possibly TRBD1 (5 bases). Germline CDR1 reads SGHNT; CDR2 reads YENEEA. V was clipped by 2 bases and J by 4 bases, with 8 bases between them. The CDR3 runs 13 residues. The CDR3 DNA follows: TGTGCCAGCAGCTTAAGGGGCCTCTATGGCTACACCTTC. It encodes CASSLRGLYGYTF.

This clone was detected once. The rearrangement uses TRBV7-9 and TRBJ2-5; D perhaps matches TRBD2 (6 bases). The germline V and J ends were trimmed by 1 base and 4 bases, with 13 bases remaining between them. The germline V gene encodes CDR1 SEHNR and CDR2 FQNEAQ (reference sequence). The CDR3 is 15 residues long. The CDR3 sequence: CASSLVREAAETQYF. The CDR3 DNA reads as TGTGCCAGCAGCTTAGTCAGGGAGGCGGCAGAGACCCAGTACTTC.

The V gene is TRBV27, the J gene TRBJ2-5; TRBD2 might be the D (6 bases). The V end was cut by 5 bases, the J end by 9 bases, with 16 bases between. This CDR3 is 13 amino acids long. CDR1 and CDR2 from the germline V gene are MNHEY and SMNVEV (reference sequence). CDR3 nucleotide sequence: TGTGCCAGCAGTCCCCGGGACTGGGGACCCCAGTACTTC. Translated: CASSPRDWGPQYF.